A selection of T cell receptor beta chains follows, all from one sample in a study of T cell responses to AZD1222 COVID-19 vaccine. Profiling relied on immunoSEQ multiplex PCR, and the TCRdb table lists in-frame clones only, not all of them. This sample has 70,000 to 75,000 clones, with 70% to 90% found just once. The sample in question was peripheral blood, obtained 28 days after the second AZD1222 dose. All receptors come from an adult who received the AZD1222 COVID-19 vaccine. CDR3s leave out the opening cysteine and the closing phenylalanine or tryptophan.

v_call,cdr3_aa
TRBV2,ANGGGNTEAF
TRBV29-1,SVGKTGFEQY
TRBV6-6,ASTPRDGNQPQH
TRBV6-4,ASPSYSNQPQH
TRBV2,ASSEWRDSNQPQH
TRBV2,ASRGTGGNQPQH
TRBV24-1,ATSDPTSGDTQY
TRBV20-1,SADGNTEAF
TRBV6-1,ASSEGSPGGNQPQH
TRBV7-2,ASSPNEVYQPQH
TRBV19,ASSNSGSSRSYNEQF
TRBV6-5,ASSGQGGNQPQH
TRBV19,ASRIMTGSGNTIY
TRBV5-1,ATRGTSGPPTQY
TRBV19,ASSIASGYEQY
TRBV19,ASSIPGKAYGYT
TRBV12-2,ASRPSRVSNQPQH
TRBV9,ASSDGGSLSYEQY
TRBV5-1,ASSGTQDVTDTQY
TRBV6-5,ASSYSRSHTEAF
TRBV4-1,ASSLIGTLGYT
TRBV18,ASSPPSGYNEQF
TRBV10-3,AISGISVNTEAF